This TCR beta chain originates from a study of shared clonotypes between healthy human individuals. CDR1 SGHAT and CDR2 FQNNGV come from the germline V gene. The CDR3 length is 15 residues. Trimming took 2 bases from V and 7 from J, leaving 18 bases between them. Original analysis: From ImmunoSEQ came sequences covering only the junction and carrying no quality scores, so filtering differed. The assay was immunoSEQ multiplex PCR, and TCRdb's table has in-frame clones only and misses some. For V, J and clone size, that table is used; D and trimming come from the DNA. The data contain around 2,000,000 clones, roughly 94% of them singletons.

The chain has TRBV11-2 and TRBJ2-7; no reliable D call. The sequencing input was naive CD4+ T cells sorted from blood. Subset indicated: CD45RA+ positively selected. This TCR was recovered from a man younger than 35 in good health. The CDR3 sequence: CASSLRWAGVEEQYF. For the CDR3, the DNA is TGTGCCAGCAGCTTACGATGGGCAGGCGTGGAAGAGCAGTACTTC.